The 13 T cell receptor beta chains below all came from one sample that was sequenced in a study of blood T cells in healthy people across ages. Through a sample-barcoded 5' primer and a J-beta primer mix, a second PCR was run for roughly 6 to 11 cycles. One entry per CDR3 protein results from TCRdb running MiXCR on the 5' RACE reads. The repertoire holds about 730,000 distinct CDR3 sequences, with roughly 47% as singletons. Sequenced sample: blood. The receptors originated from an older woman in good health.

This clonotype was counted once. The CDR3 DNA follows: TGTGCCAGCAGCCCGGACTATGGGAGAGCACACACCGGGGAGCTGTTTTTT. Its protein is CASSPDYGRAHTGELFF. This chain joins TRBV7-9 and TRBJ2-2; perhaps TRBD2 as D (6 bases). Trimming cost V 5 bases and J 3 bases, with 19 bases left between them. This CDR3 has 17 amino acids. Per the germline V gene, CDR1 is SEHNR and CDR2 is FQNEAQ (reference sequence).

The chain recombines TRBV20-1 with TRBJ1-5, with D unresolved. The V gene's germline CDR1 is DFQATT and CDR2 SNEGSKA (reference sequence). Trimming took 3 bases from V and 9 from J, leaving 3 bases between them. The CDR3 is 9 amino acids. CDR3 amino acids: CSASLPQHF. CDR3 sequence (DNA): TGCAGTGCTAGTCTGCCCCAGCATTTT.

This clonotype was counted only a few times. This rearrangement joins TRBV11-2 to TRBJ2-5; 8 positions match TRBD1. Germline CDR1 reads SGHAT; CDR2 reads FQNNGV. The V segment lost 7 bases and the J segment 4 bases; nucleotides outside the gene matches: 5. This CDR3 region has 13 residues. In DNA, the CDR3 is TGTGCCAGCACCACACAGGGGGGAGAGACCCAGTACTTC. It translates to CASTTQGGETQYF.

This chain joins TRBV4-2 and TRBJ2-5; no clear D gene. V lost 1 base and J 5 bases, leaving 14 bases between the germline ends. This CDR3 has 15 amino acids. Germline CDR1 and CDR2: LGHNA and YNFKEQ. The chain's CDR3 is CASSQGGRADETQYF. In nucleotides, the CDR3 is TGTGCCAGCAGCCAAGGAGGACGGGCCGACGAGACCCAGTACTTC.

The J gene is TRBJ2-1, the V gene TRBV7-2, with D perhaps given as TRBD1 or TRBD2 (5 bases each). This CDR3 contains 15 residues. Deletions cut 2 bases from V and 8 bases from J, with 16 bases between. Germline V gene lookup returns CDR1 SGHTA and CDR2 FQGNSA. The CDR3 nucleotides are TGTGCCAGCAGCTTAAGAGGGGTGGGGCACGATGAGCAGTTCTTC. Encoded protein: CASSLRGVGHDEQFF.

The chain has TRBV12-3 or TRBV12-4 and TRBJ2-3, with D maybe TRBD1 (6 bases). Trimming removed 6 bases from V and 0 bases from J, with 10 bases in between. This CDR3 has 14 amino acids. Written as DNA, the CDR3 is TGTGCCAGCAGGACAGGATTAAGCACAGATACGCAGTATTTT. This translates into CASRTGLSTDTQYF.

The chain uses TRBV20-1 and TRBJ2-1, with 7 positions matching TRBD2. The germline CDR1 and CDR2 sequences are DFQATT and SNEGSKA (reference sequence). The CDR3 totals 14 residues. Trimming took 3 bases from V and 8 from J; bases not matched to a gene: 10. The CDR3 coding sequence is TGCAGTGCTAGTACGGGGGGACGTCTCGATGAGCAGTTCTTC. Translated: CSASTGGRLDEQFF.

The V gene is TRBV4-2, the J gene TRBJ2-5; 11 nucleotides align to TRBD2. J lost 2 bases, V lost 0 bases, and 5 bases had no gene match. Per germline, CDR1 LGHNA and CDR2 YNFKEQ. This CDR3 region has 17 residues. The CDR3 DNA follows: TGTGCCAGCAGCCAAGATATGGGACTAGCGGAACAAGAGACCCAGTACTTC. Translating gives CASSQDMGLAEQETQYF.

This chain joins TRBV6-5 and TRBJ1-2; TRBD1 agrees at 7 bases. There are 14 residues in the CDR3. J gave up 2 bases and V 5 bases, and 5 bases lay outside the gene matches. Germline CDR1 reads MNHEY; CDR2 reads SVGAGI. The CDR3 loop reads CASSKGQANYGYTF. The CDR3 DNA reads as TGTGCCAGCAGTAAAGGACAGGCGAACTATGGCTACACCTTC.

The chain carries TRBV5-6 and TRBJ1-2, with 7 bases lining up with TRBD1. CDR1 and CDR2 (germline): SGHDT, YYEEEE. This CDR3 region has 14 residues. V lost 5 bases to trimming and J lost 4 bases; unmatched junction nucleotides: 8. CDR3 region: CASRRQGKVYGYTF. The CDR3 nucleotides read TGTGCCAGCAGGAGACAGGGAAAGGTCTATGGCTACACCTTC.

This sequence joins TRBV6-1 and TRBJ2-1, with D possibly being TRBD2 (5 bases). Germline V gene lookup returns CDR1 MNHNS and CDR2 SASEGT. V lost 1 base and J 4 bases, leaving 17 bases between the germline ends. CDR3 length: 17 amino acids. As DNA, the CDR3 is TGTGCCAGCAGTGAAGAAGGAGGTAGCGAACATTACAATGAGCAGTTCTTC. Translation gives CASSEEGGSEHYNEQFF.

Comment on this clonotype: It is unclear where the CDR3 begins or ends on the DNA, so no DNA is shown, and the CDR3 is as TCRdb lists it. The chain carries TRBV9 and TRBJ2-6. The CDR3 is 16 residues long, counting both termini. Per the germline V gene, CDR1 is SGDLS and CDR2 is YYNGEE. The CDR3 region is CASSVGVGSAANVQTF.

V is TRBV27 and J is TRBJ2-3, with TRBD1 as a possible D gene (6 bases). With 3 bases removed from V and 3 bases from J, the gap between germline ends came to 13 bases. The germline CDR1 and CDR2 sequences are MNHEY and SMNVEV (reference sequence). This CDR3 has 15 residues. The CDR3 spells CASSLRQDLTDTQYF. CDR3 DNA sequence: TGTGCCAGCAGTTTGAGACAGGACCTTACAGATACGCAGTATTTT.